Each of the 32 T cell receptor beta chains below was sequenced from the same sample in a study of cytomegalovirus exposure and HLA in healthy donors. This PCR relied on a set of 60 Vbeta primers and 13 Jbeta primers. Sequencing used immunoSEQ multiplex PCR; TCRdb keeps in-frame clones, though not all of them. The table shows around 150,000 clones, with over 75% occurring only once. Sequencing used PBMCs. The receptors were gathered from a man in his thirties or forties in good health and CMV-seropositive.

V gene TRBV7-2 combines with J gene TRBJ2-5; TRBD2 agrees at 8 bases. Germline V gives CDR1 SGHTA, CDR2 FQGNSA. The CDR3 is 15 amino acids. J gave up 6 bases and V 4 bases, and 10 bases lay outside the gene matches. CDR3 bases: TGTGCCAGCAGCTCGGGGGGGAGCGGACGGAAGACCCAGTACTTC. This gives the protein CASSSGGSGRKTQYF.

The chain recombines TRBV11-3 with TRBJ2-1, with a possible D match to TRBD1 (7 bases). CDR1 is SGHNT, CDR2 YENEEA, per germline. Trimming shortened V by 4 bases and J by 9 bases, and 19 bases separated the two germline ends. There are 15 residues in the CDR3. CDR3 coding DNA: TGTGCCAGCAGCTCAGGGGGGACTGCCGTTAGTGAGCAGTTCTTC. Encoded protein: CASSSGGTAVSEQFF.

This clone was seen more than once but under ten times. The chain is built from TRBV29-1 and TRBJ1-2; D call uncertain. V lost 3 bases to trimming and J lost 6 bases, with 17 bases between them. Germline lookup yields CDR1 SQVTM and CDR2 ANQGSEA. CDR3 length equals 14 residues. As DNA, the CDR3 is TGCAGCGTTGACCTATTAGAGGGAAGGGATGGCTACACCTTC. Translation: CSVDLLEGRDGYTF. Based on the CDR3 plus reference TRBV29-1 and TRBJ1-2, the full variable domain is SAVISQKPSRDICQRGTSLTIQCQVDSQVTMMFWYRQQPGQSLTLIATANQGSEATYESGFVIDKFPISRPNLTFSTLTVSNMSPEDSSIYLCSVDLLEGRDGYTFGSGTRLTVV.

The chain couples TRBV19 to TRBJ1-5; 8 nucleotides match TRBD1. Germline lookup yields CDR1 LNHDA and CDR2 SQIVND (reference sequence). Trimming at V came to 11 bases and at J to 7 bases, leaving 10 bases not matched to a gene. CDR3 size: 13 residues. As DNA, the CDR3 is TGTGCCTCCATGACAGGGGCGCGGCAGCCCCAGCATTTT. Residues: CASMTGARQPQHF.

The CDR3 sequence is CASSPPGLAGEQYF. The CDR3 DNA sequence: TGCGCCAGCAGCCCCCCGGGACTAGCGGGCGAGCAGTACTTC. The chain is built from TRBV4-1 and TRBJ2-7; 12 bases agree with TRBD2. With V trimmed by 4 bases and J by 6 bases, 4 bases remained unmatched. The germline gives CDR1 MGHRA, CDR2 YSYEKL. This CDR3 spans 14 amino acids.

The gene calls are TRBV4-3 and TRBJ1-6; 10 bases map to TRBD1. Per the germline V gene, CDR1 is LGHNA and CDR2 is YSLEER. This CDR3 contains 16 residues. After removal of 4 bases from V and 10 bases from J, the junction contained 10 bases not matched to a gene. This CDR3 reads CASSRLPGTGESPLHF. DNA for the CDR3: TGCGCCAGCAGCCGCCTGCCCGGGACAGGGGAATCACCCCTCCACTTT.

As DNA, the CDR3 is TGTGCCAGTAGGGGACGGACAGGGGAAAACATTCAGTACTTC. Translating gives CASRGRTGENIQYF. J is TRBJ2-4 and V is TRBV19; 9 bases are a match to TRBD1. CDR3 length: 14 amino acids. Trimming cost V 6 bases and J 5 bases; bases outside gene matches: 5. Germline loops: CDR1 LNHDA, CDR2 SQIVND (reference sequence).

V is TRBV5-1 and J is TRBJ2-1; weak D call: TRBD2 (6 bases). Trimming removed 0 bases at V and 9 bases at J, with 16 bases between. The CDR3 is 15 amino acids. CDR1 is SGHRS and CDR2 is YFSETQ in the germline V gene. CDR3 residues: CASSLAGVTGGEQFF. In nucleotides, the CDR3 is TGCGCCAGCAGCTTGGCCGGGGTCACCGGGGGTGAGCAGTTCTTC.

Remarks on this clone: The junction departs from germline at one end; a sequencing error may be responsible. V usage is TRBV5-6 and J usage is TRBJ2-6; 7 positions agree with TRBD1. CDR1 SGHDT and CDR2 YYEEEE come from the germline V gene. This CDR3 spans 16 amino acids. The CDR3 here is CASSLDRGDGANGLTF. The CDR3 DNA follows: TGTGCCAGCAGCTTGGACAGGGGAGATGGGGCCAACGGCCTGACTTTC.

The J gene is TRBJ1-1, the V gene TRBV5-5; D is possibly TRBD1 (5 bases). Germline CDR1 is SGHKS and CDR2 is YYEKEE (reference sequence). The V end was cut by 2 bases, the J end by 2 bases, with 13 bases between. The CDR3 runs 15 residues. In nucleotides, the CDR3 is TGTGCCAGCAGCTTCCCCCCGGGACTAAACACTGAAGCTTTCTTT. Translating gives CASSFPPGLNTEAFF.

This CDR3 is CSVARLAEQFF. The CDR3, as DNA: TGCAGCGTTGCCAGGCTAGCTGAGCAGTTCTTC. V gene TRBV29-1 combines with J gene TRBJ2-1; perhaps TRBD2 as D (5 bases). CDR1 is SQVTM and CDR2 is ANQGSEA in the germline V gene. The germline V and J ends were trimmed by 4 bases and 9 bases, with 10 bases remaining between them. The CDR3 spans 11 residues.

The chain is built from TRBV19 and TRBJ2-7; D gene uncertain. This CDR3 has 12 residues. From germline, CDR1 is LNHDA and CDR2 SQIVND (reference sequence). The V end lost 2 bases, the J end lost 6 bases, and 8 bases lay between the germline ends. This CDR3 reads CASSISSGEQYF. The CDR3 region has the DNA TGTGCCAGTAGTATATCTTCCGGCGAGCAGTACTTC. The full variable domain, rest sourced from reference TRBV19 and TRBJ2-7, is DGGITQSPKYLFRKEGQNVTLSCEQNLNHDAMYWYRQDPGQGLRLIYYSQIVNDFQKGDIAEGYSVSREKKESFPLTVTSAQKNPTAFYLCASSISSGEQYFGPGTRLTVT.

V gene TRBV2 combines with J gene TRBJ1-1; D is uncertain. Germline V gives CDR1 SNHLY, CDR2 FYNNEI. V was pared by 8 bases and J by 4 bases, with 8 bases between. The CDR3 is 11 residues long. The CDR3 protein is CASPEITEAFF. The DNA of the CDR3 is TGTGCCAGCCCGGAGATCACTGAAGCTTTCTTT.

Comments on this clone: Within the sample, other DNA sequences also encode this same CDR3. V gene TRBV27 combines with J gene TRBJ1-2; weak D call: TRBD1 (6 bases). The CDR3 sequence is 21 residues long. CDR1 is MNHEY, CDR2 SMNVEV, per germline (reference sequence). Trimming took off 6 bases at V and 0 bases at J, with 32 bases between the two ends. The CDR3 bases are TGTGCCAGCAGCACCTCACCCGGGAGGGGGGCGGGGGCGAGAGCTAACTATGGCTACACCTTC. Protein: CASSTSPGRGAGARANYGYTF.

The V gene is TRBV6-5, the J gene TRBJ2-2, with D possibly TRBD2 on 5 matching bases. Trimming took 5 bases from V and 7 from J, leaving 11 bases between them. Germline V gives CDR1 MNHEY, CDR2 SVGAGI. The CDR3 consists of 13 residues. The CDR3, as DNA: TGTGCCAGCAGTCGCCTAGCCAGCGGGGAGCTGTTTTTT. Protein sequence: CASSRLASGELFF.

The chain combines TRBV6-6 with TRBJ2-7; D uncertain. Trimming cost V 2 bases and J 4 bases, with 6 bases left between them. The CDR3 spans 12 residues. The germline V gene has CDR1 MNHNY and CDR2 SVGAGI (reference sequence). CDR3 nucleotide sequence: TGTGCCAGCAGTTACACTACTTACGAGCAGTACTTC. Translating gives CASSYTTYEQYF.

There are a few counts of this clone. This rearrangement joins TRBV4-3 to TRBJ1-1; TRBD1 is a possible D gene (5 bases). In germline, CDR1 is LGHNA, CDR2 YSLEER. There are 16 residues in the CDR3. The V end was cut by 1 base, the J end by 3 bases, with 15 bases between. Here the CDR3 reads CASSQVRPGWDTEAFF. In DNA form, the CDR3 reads TGCGCCAGCAGCCAAGTACGTCCAGGGTGGGACACTGAAGCTTTCTTT.

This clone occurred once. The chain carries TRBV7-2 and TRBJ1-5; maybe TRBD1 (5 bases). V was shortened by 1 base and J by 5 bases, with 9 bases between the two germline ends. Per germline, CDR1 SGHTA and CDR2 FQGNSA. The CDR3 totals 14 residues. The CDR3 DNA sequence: TGTGCCAGCAGCTTAGACCCGGGGGATCAGCCCCAGCATTTT. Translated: CASSLDPGDQPQHF.

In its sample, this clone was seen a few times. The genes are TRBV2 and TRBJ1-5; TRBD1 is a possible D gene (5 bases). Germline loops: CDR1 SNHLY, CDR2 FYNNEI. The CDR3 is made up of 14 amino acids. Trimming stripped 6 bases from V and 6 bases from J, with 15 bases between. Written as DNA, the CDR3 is TGTGCCAGCAGCGATCAGGGTGGTATTCAGCCCCAGCATTTT. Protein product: CASSDQGGIQPQHF.

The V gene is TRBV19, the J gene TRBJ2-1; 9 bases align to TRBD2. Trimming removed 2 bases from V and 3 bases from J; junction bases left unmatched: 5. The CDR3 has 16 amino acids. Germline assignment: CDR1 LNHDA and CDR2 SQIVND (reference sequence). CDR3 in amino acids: CASSITASGIYNEQFF. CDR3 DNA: TGTGCCAGTAGTATAACAGCTAGCGGGATCTACAATGAGCAGTTCTTC.

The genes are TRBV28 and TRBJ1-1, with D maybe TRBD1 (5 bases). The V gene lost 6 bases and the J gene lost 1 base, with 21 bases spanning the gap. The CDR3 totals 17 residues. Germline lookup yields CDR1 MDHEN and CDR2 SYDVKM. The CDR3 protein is CASSLLLGGEANTEAFF. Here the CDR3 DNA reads TGTGCCAGCAGCCTACTTTTGGGAGGGGAAGCGAACACTGAAGCTTTCTTT.

The CDR3 region has the DNA TGTGCCAGCAGCCCTAATAGCGGGAGGGCTCACGAGCAGTACTTC. Translating it yields CASSPNSGRAHEQYF. The V call is TRBV28, the J call TRBJ2-5; the match to TRBD2 covers 11 bases. The end of the DNA is better explained by TRBJ2-7, so the J call may be wrong. The length of the CDR3 is 15 residues. Germline V gives CDR1 MDHEN, CDR2 SYDVKM.

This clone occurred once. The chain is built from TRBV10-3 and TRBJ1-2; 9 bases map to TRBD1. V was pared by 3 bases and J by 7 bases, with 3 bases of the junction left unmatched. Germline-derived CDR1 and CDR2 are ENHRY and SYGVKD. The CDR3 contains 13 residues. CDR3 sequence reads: CAISEQGAGGYTF. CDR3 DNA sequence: TGTGCCATCAGTGAACAGGGGGCGGGTGGCTACACCTTC.

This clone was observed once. The chain's CDR3 is CASKEGPSGSPLHF. CDR3 in DNA: TGTGCCAGCAAGGAGGGACCCTCAGGATCACCCCTCCACTTT. The rearrangement links TRBV28 to TRBJ1-6, with a tentative D call TRBD1 (5 bases). The CDR3 consists of 14 residues. V dropped 7 bases and J dropped 10 bases, with 17 bases sitting between them. Germline-derived CDR1 and CDR2 are MDHEN and SYDVKM.

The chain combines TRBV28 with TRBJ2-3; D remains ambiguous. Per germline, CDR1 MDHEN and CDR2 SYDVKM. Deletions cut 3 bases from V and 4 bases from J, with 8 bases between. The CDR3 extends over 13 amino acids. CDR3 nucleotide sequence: TGTGCCAGCAGTTTCCTCCCCCCAGATACGCAGTATTTT. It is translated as CASSFLPPDTQYF.

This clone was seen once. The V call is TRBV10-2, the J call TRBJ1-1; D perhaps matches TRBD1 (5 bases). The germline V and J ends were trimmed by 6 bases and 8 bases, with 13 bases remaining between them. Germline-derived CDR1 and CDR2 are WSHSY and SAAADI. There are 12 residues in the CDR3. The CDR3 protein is CASSMLTAEAFF. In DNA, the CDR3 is TGCGCCAGCAGCATGTTGACAGCAGAAGCTTTCTTT.

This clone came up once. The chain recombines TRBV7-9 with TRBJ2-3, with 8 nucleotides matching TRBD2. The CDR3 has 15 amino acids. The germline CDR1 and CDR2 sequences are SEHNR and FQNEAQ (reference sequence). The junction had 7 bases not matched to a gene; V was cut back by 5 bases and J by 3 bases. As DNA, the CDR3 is TGTGCCAGCAGCACCGGACTAGCCGTAACAGATACGCAGTATTTT. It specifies CASSTGLAVTDTQYF.

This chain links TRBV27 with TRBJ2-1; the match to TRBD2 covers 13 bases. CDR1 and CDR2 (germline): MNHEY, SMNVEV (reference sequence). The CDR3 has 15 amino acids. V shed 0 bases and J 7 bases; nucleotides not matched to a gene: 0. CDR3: CASSLSGLAGNEQFF. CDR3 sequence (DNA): TGTGCCAGCAGTTTATCGGGACTAGCGGGGAATGAGCAGTTCTTC.

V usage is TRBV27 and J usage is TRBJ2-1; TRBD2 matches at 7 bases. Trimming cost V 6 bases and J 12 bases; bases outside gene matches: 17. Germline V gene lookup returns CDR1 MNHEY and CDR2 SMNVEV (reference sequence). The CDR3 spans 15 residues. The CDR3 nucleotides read TGTGCCAGCAGCCCAACCCCTAAGACTAGCAGGGTGCAGTTCTTC. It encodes CASSPTPKTSRVQFF.

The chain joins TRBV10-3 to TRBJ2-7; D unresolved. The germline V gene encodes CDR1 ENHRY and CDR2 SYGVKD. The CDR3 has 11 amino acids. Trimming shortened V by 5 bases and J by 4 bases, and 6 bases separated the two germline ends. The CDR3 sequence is CAISTTYEQYF. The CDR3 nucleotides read TGTGCCATCAGTACAACATACGAGCAGTACTTC.

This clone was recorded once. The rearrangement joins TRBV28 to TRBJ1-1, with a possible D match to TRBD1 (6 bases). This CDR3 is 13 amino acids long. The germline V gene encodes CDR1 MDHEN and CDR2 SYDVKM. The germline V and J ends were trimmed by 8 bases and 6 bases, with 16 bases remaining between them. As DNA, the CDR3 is TGTGCCAGCTCGCAAGGGGGGGTCGCTGAAGCTTTCTTT. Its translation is CASSQGGVAEAFF.

This CDR3 reads CASIWGAGGPDTQYF. The DNA for the CDR3 is TGTGCCAGCATTTGGGGCGCGGGAGGGCCAGATACGCAGTATTTT. This sequence joins TRBV2 and TRBJ2-3; 9 bases agree with TRBD2. The CDR3 sequence is 15 residues long. Germline CDR1 is SNHLY and CDR2 is FYNNEI. J was trimmed by 4 bases and V by 7 bases; bases with no gene match: 9.